The rows below give T cell receptor beta chains drawn from one sample of a study of cytomegalovirus exposure and HLA in healthy donors. TCRdb's table, derived via immunoSEQ multiplex PCR, lists solely in-frame clones and lacks some. The sample includes around 240,000 clones, about four fifths of them seen just once. Input material: PBMCs. These receptors all stem from a woman aged 40 to 50 in good health and CMV-seropositive. Each CDR3 is given with its conserved first and last residue. A D gene is named only where the DNA matches it firmly. Expanded clones get a size class; other rows say once, few or many, or leave the size out.

J gene	D gene	V gene	clone size	CDR3 DNA	CDR3 protein
TRBJ2-3	NA	TRBV5-1	NA	TGCGCCAGCAGCTTGGAAGCAAGTGCGGATACGCAGTATTTT	CASSLEASADTQYF
TRBJ2-7	NA	TRBV19	once	TGTGCCAGTAGTATAGGTAGTCTTTACGAGCAGTACTTC	CASSIGSLYEQYF
TRBJ2-7	NA	TRBV11-2	once	TGTGCCAGCAGCCCTCGTGTAAGTCACAACCTCTACGAGCAGTACTTC	CASSPRVSHNLYEQYF
TRBJ1-1	TRBD1	TRBV27	NA	TGTGCCAGCAGCTACAGGGGGAACACTGAAGCTTTCTTT	CASSYRGNTEAFF
TRBJ1-1	NA	TRBV5-1	NA	TGCGCCAGCAGGCGCGAGGGCACTGAAGCTTTCTTT	CASRREGTEAFF
TRBJ1-6	NA	TRBV29-1	NA	TGCAGCGCCGAGGGGGAAAAGTATAATTCCCCCCTCCACTTT	CSAEGEKYNSPLHF
TRBJ2-1	TRBD2	TRBV7-2	NA	TGTGCCAGCAGCCCCGGACTAGCGGGAGCCAATGAGCAGTTCTTC	CASSPGLAGANEQFF
TRBJ2-3	NA	TRBV6-6	NA	TGTGCCAGCGGGGCCGTGAACAAACAGTATTTT	CASGAVNKQYF
TRBJ1-6	TRBD1	TRBV6-6	NA	TGTGCCAGCAGCTCGGACAGGGGAGATTCACCCCTCCACTTT	CASSSDRGDSPLHF
TRBJ2-1	TRBD2	TRBV4-2	few	TGTGCCAGCAGCCAAGCAAGTAGCGGGGGGGCCTCGGAGCAGTTCTTC	CASSQASSGGASEQFF
TRBJ2-7	TRBD1	TRBV5-1	few	TGCGCCAGCAGCTACGGACAGGCCGGCGAGCAGTACTTC	CASSYGQAGEQYF
TRBJ1-6	TRBD1	TRBV7-6	NA	TGTGCCAGCAGCTTAGCGTTAGGGGGCAGTTCACCCCTCCACTTT	CASSLALGGSSPLHF
TRBJ2-2	NA	TRBV7-9	NA	TGTGCCAGCAGCCCTCCGACAGGCTATTCGAACACCGGGGAGCTGTTTTTT	CASSPPTGYSNTGELFF
TRBJ1-1	NA	TRBV30	NA	TGTGCCTGGAGTGTGAACAGGCTGAACACTGAAGCTTTCTTT	CAWSVNRLNTEAFF
TRBJ2-1	TRBD2	TRBV6-1	NA	TGTGCCAGCAGTGAAGCAGCTAGCGGATCCAATGAGCAGTTCTTC	CASSEAASGSNEQFF
TRBJ2-5	TRBD2	TRBV7-6	NA	TGTGCCAGCAGCACAACTAGCGGGGGGACGTTGGCCCAGTACTTC	CASSTTSGGTLAQYF
TRBJ2-7	TRBD2	TRBV10-3	NA	TGTGCCATCAGCTTAAAAGCGGGACTCTCCTACGAGCAGTACTTC	CAISLKAGLSYEQYF
TRBJ2-2	NA	TRBV19	NA	TGTGCCAGTAACCGTGGGGGCTATGGGGTCGGGGAGCTGTTTTTT	CASNRGGYGVGELFF
TRBJ1-2	TRBD1	TRBV4-2	NA	TGTGCCAGCAGCGTACGACAGGGGGCGATCTATGGCTACACCTTC	CASSVRQGAIYGYTF
TRBJ1-2	TRBD1	TRBV7-2	NA	TGTGCCAGCAGCAAGGGGACAGGGGGTCGCGATGGCTACACCTTC	CASSKGTGGRDGYTF
TRBJ1-1	NA	TRBV10-3	NA	TGTGCCATCAGTGAAATGGGAGCCGCCGGTGGTGAAGCTTTCTTT	CAISEMGAAGGEAFF
TRBJ2-2	TRBD2	TRBV5-1	NA	TGCGCCAGCAGCCCCGTACCTAGCGGGAGAGGAACCGGGGAGCTGTTTTTT	CASSPVPSGRGTGELFF
TRBJ2-3	TRBD1	TRBV28	NA	TGTGCCAGCAGTTCACAGGGGGCAGGAACAGATACGCAGTATTTT	CASSSQGAGTDTQYF
TRBJ1-2	TRBD1	TRBV6-6	few	TGTGCCAGCCGCCAGGGGGCACTCGGCTATGGCTACACCTTC	CASRQGALGYGYTF